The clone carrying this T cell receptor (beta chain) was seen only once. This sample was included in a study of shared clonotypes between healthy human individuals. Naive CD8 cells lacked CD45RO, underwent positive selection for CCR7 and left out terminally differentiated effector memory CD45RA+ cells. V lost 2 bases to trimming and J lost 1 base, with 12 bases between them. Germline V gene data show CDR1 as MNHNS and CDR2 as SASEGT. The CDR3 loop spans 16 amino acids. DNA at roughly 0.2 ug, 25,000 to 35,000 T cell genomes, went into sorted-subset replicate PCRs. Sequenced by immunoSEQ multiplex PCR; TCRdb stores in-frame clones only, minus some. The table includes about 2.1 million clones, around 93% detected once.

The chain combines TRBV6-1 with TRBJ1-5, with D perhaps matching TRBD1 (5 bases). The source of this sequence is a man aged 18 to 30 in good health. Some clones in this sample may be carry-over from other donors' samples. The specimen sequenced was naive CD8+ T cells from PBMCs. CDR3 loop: CASSEPGTSSNQPQHF. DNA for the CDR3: TGTGCCAGCAGTGAACCCGGGACTTCGAGCAATCAGCCCCAGCATTTT.